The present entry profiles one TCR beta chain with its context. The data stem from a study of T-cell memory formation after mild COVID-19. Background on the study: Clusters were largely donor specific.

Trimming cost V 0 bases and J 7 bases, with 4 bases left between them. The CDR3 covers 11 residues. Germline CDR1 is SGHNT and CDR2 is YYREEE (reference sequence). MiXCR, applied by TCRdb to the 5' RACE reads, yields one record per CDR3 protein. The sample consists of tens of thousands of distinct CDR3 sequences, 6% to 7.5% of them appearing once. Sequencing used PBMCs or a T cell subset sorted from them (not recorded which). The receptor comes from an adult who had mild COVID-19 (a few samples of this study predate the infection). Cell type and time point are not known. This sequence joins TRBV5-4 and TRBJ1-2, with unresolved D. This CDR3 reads CASSLGGGYTF. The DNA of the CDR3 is TGTGCCAGCAGCTTGGGGGGTGGCTACACCTTC.